Shown below are 15 T cell receptor beta chains from a single sample sequenced in a study of Tregs in tolerant kidney transplant recipients. Related graft donors supplied nonmyeloablative bone marrow transplants, and mixed chimerism was transient. Profiled with immunoSEQ multiplex PCR; TCRdb holds only in-frame clones, not every one. The sample shows approximately 11,000 clones, and roughly 25% sits with its ten largest clones. The material sequenced was CD8+ T cells from blood (PBMCs), taken 24 months after the transplant. All receptors derive from a human patient who received a combined kidney and bone marrow transplant. The T cells may come from the graft donor.

This clone is medium-sized by frequency. The DNA read from the CDR3 is TGCAGTGCTAGGCCCCCCGGACTAGCGACCTACGAG. Protein product: CSARPPGLATYE. The full CDR3 reads CSARPPGLATYEQYF. The rearrangement links TRBV20-1 to TRBJ2-7, with 9 bases matching TRBD2. The sequence runs out 3 residues before the end of the CDR3; the remainder is reconstructed from the germline J gene. The CDR3 length is 15 residues. Losses at the gene ends were 3 bases for V and 2 bases for J; bases not matched to a gene: 8. Germline V gene data show CDR1 as DFQATT and CDR2 as SNEGSKA (reference sequence).

In the case of this clone: The CDR3 goes on 3 residues after the read ends, and that part is filled in from the germline J gene. The chain has TRBV30 and TRBJ1-2, with 10 positions matching TRBD1. CDR3 length: 15 residues. Per the germline V gene, CDR1 is GTSNPN and CDR2 is SVGIG (reference sequence). The trim removed 0 bases at V and 2 bases at J, leaving 3 bases unmatched. The DNA read from the CDR3 is TGTGCCTGGAGTGTAGGGACAGGGGACAACTATGGC. Translating it yields CAWSVGTGDNYG. The whole CDR3 region reads CAWSVGTGDNYGYTF.

This clone registers medium-sized (0.01 to 0.1%) by frequency. The observed sequence ends 3 residues before the CDR3 terminus, with the missing tail filled in from the germline J gene. The gene calls are TRBV4-1 and TRBJ2-5; D call uncertain. Trimming took off 1 base at V and 1 base at J, with 4 bases between the two ends. This CDR3 is 13 amino acids long. Germline loops: CDR1 MGHRA, CDR2 YSYEKL. CDR3 in amino acids: CASSQVSQETQYF. CDR3 bases read: TGCGCCAGCAGCCAAGTCTCCCAAGAGACC.

Of note for this clone: Coverage ceases 3 residues before the CDR3 finishes, and the germline J gene fills in the end. The V and J genes are TRBV13 and TRBJ1-3; a possible D gene is TRBD1 (5 bases). The V end lost 3 bases, the J end lost 4 bases, and 13 bases lay between the germline ends. CDR1 is PRHDT, CDR2 FYEKMQ, per germline (reference sequence). The CDR3 covers 15 residues. CDR3 bases read: TGTGCCAGCAGCTTCCAGGGAGTAGGGGGAAACACC. Residues: CASSFQGVGGNT. The full CDR3 sequence reads CASSFQGVGGNTIYF.

For this clone: The read falls 3 residues short of the CDR3 end, and the missing part is taken from the germline J gene. The V and J genes are TRBV7-6 and TRBJ1-1; TRBD1 might be the D (5 bases). Germline V gene data show CDR1 as SGHVS and CDR2 as FNYEAQ. This CDR3 has 15 amino acids. The V end was cut by 3 bases, the J end by 0 bases, with 11 bases between. The DNA read from the CDR3 is TGTGCCAGCAGCTTCTCACAGGACATGAACACTGAA. This codes for CASSFSQDMNTE. The entire CDR3 sequence reads CASSFSQDMNTEAFF.

Points on this clone: The read comes to an end 3 residues before the CDR3 does, leaving the germline J gene to fill in the end. The chain has TRBV4-1 and TRBJ2-3, with TRBD2 identical over 9 bases. J lost 3 bases, V lost 1 base, and 5 bases had no gene match. Germline V gene sequence: CDR1 MGHRA, CDR2 YSYEKL. The CDR3 has 16 residues. The CDR3 region is CASSQVGTSSTDTQYF. The part of the CDR3 DNA that was read is TGCGCCAGCAGCCAAGTAGGGACTAGCTCGACAGATACG.

This clone shows up as medium-sized by frequency. The missing CDR3 end, 3 residues past where the read stops, is filled in from the germline J gene. The chain joins TRBV27 to TRBJ1-1, with D perhaps TRBD1 (5 bases). Germline V lookup: CDR1 MNHEY, CDR2 SMNVEV (reference sequence). Trimming cost V 0 bases and J 7 bases, with 9 bases left between them. This CDR3 region has 13 residues. This chain's CDR3 is CASSLSRQNEAFF. Incomplete CDR3 DNA: TGTGCCAGCAGTTTATCGAGACAGAATGAA.

With respect to this clone: The CDR3 extends 3 residues past the end of the read, so its final part is completed from the germline J gene. The chain recombines TRBV2 with TRBJ2-1; 10 bases fit TRBD2. V gave up 6 bases and J gave up 7 bases; unmatched junction bases: 9. Looked up from germline, CDR1 is SNHLY and CDR2 is FYNNEI. The CDR3 is made up of 15 amino acids. CDR3 sequence: CASRGAGGSGNEQFF. Incomplete CDR3 DNA: TGTGCCAGCAGGGGAGCGGGAGGGTCGGGGAATGAG.

Judged by frequency, this clone is medium-sized. The read gets to within 3 residues of the CDR3 end, and the germline J gene fills in the rest. This chain connects TRBV19 to TRBJ2-6, with D maybe TRBD1 (6 bases). CDR3 length: 19 amino acids. The V end lost 4 bases, the J end lost 0 bases, and 19 bases lay between the germline ends. CDR1 LNHDA and CDR2 SQIVND come from the germline V gene (reference sequence). The CDR3 DNA, read in part, is TGTGCCAGTAGTACCCAGGTTGGGGGACACGGCTCTGGGGCCAACGTC. It translates to CASSTQVGGHGSGANV. The full CDR3 reads CASSTQVGGHGSGANVLTF.

Remarks on this clone: The DNA ends 3 residues before the CDR3 does, and the rest of the CDR3 is filled in from the germline J gene. This chain connects TRBV7-9 to TRBJ2-1; 7 bases fit TRBD2. CDR1 SEHNR and CDR2 FQNEAQ come from the germline V gene (reference sequence). The CDR3 extends over 13 amino acids. The CDR3 reads CAGGDRLIHEQFF. CDR3 bases read: TGTGCGGGGGGGGACCGCCTTATCCATGAG.

A word on this clone: Read sequence stops 3 residues before the CDR3 end, and the germline J gene provides the missing end. The rearrangement links TRBV19 to TRBJ2-1; 10 bases agree with TRBD1. In germline, CDR1 is LNHDA, CDR2 SQIVND (reference sequence). V was clipped by 1 base and J by 6 bases; unmatched bases: 3. This CDR3 comprises 15 residues. CDR3 bases read: TGTGCCAGTAGTATAGGAAGGACAGGGGGCAATGAG. Residues: CASSIGRTGGNE. The whole CDR3 sequence is CASSIGRTGGNEQFF.

In the case of this clone: The CDR3 extends 3 residues past the end of the read, so its final part is completed from the germline J gene. The chain couples TRBV20-1 to TRBJ1-5, with 10 bases aligning to TRBD1. This CDR3 spans 17 amino acids. The V gene end was trimmed by 7 bases and the J gene end by 2 bases; junction bases not matched to a gene: 14. CDR1 and CDR2 (germline): DFQATT, SNEGSKA (reference sequence). The DNA read from the CDR3 is TGCAGTGGGAGGGCTCCGGGACAGGGGAGGGGCAATCAGCCC. It specifies CSGRAPGQGRGNQP. The full CDR3 sequence reads CSGRAPGQGRGNQPQHF.

A word on this clone: The read halts 3 residues ahead of the CDR3 end, with the missing end drawn from the germline J gene. This chain connects TRBV7-8 to TRBJ2-3; TRBD1 matches 7 bases. After removal of 9 bases from V and 4 bases from J, the junction contained 10 bases not matched to a gene. The length of the CDR3 is 14 residues. CDR1 and CDR2 from the germline V gene are SGHVS and FQNEAQ. CDR3: CASQGVGPADTQYF. The sequenced CDR3 bases are TGTGCCAGTCAGGGGGTAGGGCCGGCAGATACG.

For this clone: The read halts 3 residues ahead of the CDR3 end, with the missing end drawn from the germline J gene. The chain carries TRBV29-1 and TRBJ2-7, with 8 bases that match TRBD1. CDR3 size: 15 residues. Germline-derived CDR1 and CDR2 are SQVTM and ANQGSEA. V shed 0 bases, J shed 5 bases, and the junction held 9 bases outside the gene matches. The DNA read from the CDR3 is TGCAGCGTTGAAGATCAGAGGACAGGGCACCACGAG. It yields the protein CSVEDQRTGHHE. In full, the CDR3 is CSVEDQRTGHHEQYF.

Remarks on this clone: The read is 3 residues too short to cover the CDR3 end, so that end is filled in from the germline J gene. V and J are TRBV6-2 or TRBV6-3 and TRBJ2-3; D is uncertain. The V gene lost 3 bases and the J gene lost 5 bases, with 9 bases spanning the gap. CDR1 is MNHEY and CDR2 is SVGEGT in the germline V gene. This CDR3 is built from 13 residues. The covered CDR3 bases are TGTGCCAGCAGTTATGCGGCGGAAGATACG. Protein sequence: CASSYAAEDT. The CDR3 reads in full as CASSYAAEDTQYF.